Detailed here is one T cell receptor beta chain. Its antigen is still unknown. This record belongs to a study of OX40 agonist ivuxolimab in advanced cancers. The overall study: Eligibility rules accepted prior anti-PD-1, anti-PD-L1 or anti-CTLA-4 therapy, and around 38% had some.

Trimming left V 5 bases short and J 9 bases short, with 20 bases between. The germline CDR1 and CDR2 sequences are MDHEN and SYDVKM. This CDR3 contains 15 residues. Some clones are missing from TCRdb's copy, which holds only in-frame ones; the method was immunoSEQ multiplex PCR. Of around 98,000 clones in the sample, roughly 87% were seen once. Overall study findings and caveats: Antigens targeted by the expanded peripheral T cells were not determined. Expanded clones were, on average, more numerous among CD8+ T cells than CD4+.

The rearrangement links TRBV28 to TRBJ2-1, with a tentative D call TRBD1 (6 bases). This clonotype originated in an adult with an advanced solid tumor such as melanoma, head and neck, liver or kidney cancer. The sequences come from CD4+ or CD8+ T cells sorted from blood, collected in a trial of the OX40 agonist ivuxolimab. The CDR3 region has the DNA TGTGCCAGCAGTCCCGGGACCCATCGAGGGGGTGAGCAGTTCTTC. Encoded protein: CASSPGTHRGGEQFF.